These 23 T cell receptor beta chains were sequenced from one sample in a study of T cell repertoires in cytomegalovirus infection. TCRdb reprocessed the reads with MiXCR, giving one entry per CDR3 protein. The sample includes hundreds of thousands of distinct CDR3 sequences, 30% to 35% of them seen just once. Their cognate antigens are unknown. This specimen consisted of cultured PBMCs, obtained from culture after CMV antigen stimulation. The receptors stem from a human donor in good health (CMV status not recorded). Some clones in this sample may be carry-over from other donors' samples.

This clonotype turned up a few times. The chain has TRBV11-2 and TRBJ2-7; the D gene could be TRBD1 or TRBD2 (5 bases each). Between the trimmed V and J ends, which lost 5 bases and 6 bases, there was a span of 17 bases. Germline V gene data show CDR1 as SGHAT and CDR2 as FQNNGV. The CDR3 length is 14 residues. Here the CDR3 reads CASSNPGTPPEQYV. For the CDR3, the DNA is TGTGCCAGCAGCAACCCCGGGACCCCCCCCGAGCAGTACGTC.

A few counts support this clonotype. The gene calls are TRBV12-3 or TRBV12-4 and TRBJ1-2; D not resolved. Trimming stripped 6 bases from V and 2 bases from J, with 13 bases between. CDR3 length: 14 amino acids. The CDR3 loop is CASSPAGANYGYTF. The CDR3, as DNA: TGTGCCAGCAGCCCTGCTGGAGCAAACTATGGCTACACCTTC.

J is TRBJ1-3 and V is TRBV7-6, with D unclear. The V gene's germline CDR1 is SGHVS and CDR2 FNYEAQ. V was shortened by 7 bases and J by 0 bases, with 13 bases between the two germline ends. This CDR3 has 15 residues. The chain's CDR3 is CASTSLRYSGNTIYF. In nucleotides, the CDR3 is TGTGCCAGCACCTCCCTGAGGTACTCTGGAAACACCATATATTTT. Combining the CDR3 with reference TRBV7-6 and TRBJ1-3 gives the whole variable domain GAGVSQSPRYKVTKRGQDVALRCDPISGHVSLYWYRQALGQGPEFLTYFNYEAQQDKSGLPNDRFSAERPEGSISTLTIQRTEQRDSAMYRCASTSLRYSGNTIYFGEGSWLTVV.

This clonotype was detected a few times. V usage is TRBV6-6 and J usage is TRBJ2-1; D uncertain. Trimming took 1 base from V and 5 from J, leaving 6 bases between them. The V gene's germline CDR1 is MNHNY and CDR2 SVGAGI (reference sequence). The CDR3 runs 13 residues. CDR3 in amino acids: CASSYLMDNEQFF. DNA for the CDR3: TGTGCCAGCAGTTACTTGATGGACAATGAGCAGTTCTTC.

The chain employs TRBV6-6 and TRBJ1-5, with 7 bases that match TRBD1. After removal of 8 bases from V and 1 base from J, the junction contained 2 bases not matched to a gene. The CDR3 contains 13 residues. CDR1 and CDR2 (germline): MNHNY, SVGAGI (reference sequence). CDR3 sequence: CASAGGSNQPQHF. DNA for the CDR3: TGTGCCAGCGCAGGGGGGAGCAATCAGCCCCAGCATTTT.

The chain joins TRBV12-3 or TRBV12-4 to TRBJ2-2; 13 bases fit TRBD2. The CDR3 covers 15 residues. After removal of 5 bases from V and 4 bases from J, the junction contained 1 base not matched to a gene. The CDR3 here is CASSGTSGATGELFF. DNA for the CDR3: TGTGCCAGCAGTGGGACTAGCGGGGCCACCGGGGAGCTGTTTTTT.

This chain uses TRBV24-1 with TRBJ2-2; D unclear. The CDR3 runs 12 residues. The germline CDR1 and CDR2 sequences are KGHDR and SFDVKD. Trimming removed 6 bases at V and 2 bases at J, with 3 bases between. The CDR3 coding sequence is TGTGCCACCAGTCATAACACCGGGGAGCTGTTTTTT. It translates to CATSHNTGELFF.

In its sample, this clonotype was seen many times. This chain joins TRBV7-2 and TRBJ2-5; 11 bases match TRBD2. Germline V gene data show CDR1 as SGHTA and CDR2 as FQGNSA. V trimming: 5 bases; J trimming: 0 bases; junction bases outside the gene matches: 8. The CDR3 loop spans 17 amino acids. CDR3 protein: CASSPQWTSGHQETQYF. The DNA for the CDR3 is TGTGCCAGCAGCCCACAATGGACTAGCGGGCACCAAGAGACCCAGTACTTC.

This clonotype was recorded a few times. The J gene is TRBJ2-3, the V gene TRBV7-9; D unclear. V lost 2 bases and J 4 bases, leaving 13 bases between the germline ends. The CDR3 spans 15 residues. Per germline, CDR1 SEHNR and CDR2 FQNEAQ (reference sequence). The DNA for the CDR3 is TGTGCCAGCAGCTTACTATCAATCCCCGCAGATACGCAGTATTTT. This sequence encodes CASSLLSIPADTQYF.

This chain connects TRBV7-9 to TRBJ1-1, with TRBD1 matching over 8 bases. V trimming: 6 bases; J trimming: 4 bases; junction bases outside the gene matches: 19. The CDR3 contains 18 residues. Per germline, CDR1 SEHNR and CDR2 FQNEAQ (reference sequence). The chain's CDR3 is CASSHPRGLTGEGTEAFF. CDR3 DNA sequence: TGTGCCAGCAGTCACCCTAGGGGGCTGACAGGGGAAGGCACTGAAGCTTTCTTT.

CDR3 loop: CASSEVVGSNQPQHF. In DNA form, the CDR3 reads TGTGCCAGCAGTGAAGTTGTAGGGAGCAATCAGCCCCAGCATTTT. The V gene is TRBV6-1, the J gene TRBJ1-5, with D hard to call. The CDR3 length is 15 residues. Between the trimmed V and J ends, which lost 1 base and 1 base, there was a span of 8 bases. Germline V lookup: CDR1 MNHNS, CDR2 SASEGT.

CDR3 DNA sequence: TGTGCCAGCAGGGAGAGGGGACAGGGGTGGGAGACCCAGTACTTC. It encodes CASRERGQGWETQYF. The chain joins TRBV27 to TRBJ2-5; 10 positions agree with TRBD1. CDR3 length equals 15 residues. J gave up 5 bases and V 6 bases, and 9 bases lay outside the gene matches. CDR1 is MNHEY, CDR2 SMNVEV, per germline (reference sequence).

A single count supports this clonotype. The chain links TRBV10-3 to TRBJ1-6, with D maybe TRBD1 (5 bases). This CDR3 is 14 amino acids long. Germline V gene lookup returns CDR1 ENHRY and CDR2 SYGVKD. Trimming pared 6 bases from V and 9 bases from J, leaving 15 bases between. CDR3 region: CAIRNEGPGSPLHF. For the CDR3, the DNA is TGTGCCATCAGAAACGAGGGGCCCGGTTCACCCCTCCACTTT.

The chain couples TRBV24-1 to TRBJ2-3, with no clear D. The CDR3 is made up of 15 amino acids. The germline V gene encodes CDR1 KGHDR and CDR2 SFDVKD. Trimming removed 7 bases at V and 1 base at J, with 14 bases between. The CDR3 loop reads CATSLLGDRTDTQYF. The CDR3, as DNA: TGTGCCACCAGCCTCCTAGGAGACCGCACAGATACGCAGTATTTT.

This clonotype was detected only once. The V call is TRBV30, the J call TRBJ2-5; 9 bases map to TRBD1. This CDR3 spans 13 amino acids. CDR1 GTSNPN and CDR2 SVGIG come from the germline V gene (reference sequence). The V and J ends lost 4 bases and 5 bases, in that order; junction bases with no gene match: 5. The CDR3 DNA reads TGTGCCTGGACCCGGGACAGGGCGGAGACCCAGTACTTC. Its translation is CAWTRDRAETQYF.

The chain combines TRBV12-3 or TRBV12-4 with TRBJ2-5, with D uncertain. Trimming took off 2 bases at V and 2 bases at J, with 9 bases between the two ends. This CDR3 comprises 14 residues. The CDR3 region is CASSLRAEQETQYF. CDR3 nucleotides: TGTGCCAGCAGTTTACGGGCGGAACAAGAGACCCAGTACTTC.

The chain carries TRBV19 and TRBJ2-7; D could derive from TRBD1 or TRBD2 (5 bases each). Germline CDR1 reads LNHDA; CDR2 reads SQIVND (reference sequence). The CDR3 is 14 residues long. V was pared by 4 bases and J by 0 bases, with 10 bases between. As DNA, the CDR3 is TGTGCCAGTAGTACGGGGCAGAGCTCCTACGAGCAGTACTTC. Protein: CASSTGQSSYEQYF.

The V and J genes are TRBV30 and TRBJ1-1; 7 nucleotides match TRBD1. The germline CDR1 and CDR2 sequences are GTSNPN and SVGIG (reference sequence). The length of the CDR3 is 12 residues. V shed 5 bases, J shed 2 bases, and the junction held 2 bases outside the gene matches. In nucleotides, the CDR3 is TGTGCCTGGGACAGGGCAAACACTGAAGCTTTCTTT. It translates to CAWDRANTEAFF.

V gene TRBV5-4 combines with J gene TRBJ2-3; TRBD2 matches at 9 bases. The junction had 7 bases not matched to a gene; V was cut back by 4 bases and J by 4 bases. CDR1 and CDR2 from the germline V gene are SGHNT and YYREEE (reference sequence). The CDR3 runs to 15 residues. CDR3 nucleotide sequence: TGTGCCAGCAGCGCCTCAGCGGGAGGTCCAGATACGCAGTATTTT. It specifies CASSASAGGPDTQYF.

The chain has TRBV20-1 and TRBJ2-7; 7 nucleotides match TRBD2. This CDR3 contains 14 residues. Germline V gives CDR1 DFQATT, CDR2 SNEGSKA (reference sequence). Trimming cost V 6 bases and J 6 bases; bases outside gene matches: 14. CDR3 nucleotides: TGCAGTGCGCGAAGGGCTAGCGGTTTGGTCGAGCAGTACTTC. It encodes CSARRASGLVEQYF.

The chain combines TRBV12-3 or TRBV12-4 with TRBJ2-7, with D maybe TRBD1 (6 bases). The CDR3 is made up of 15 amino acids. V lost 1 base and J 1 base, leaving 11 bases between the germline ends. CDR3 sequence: CASSLDRAVSYEQYF. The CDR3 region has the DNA TGTGCCAGCAGTTTAGACAGGGCCGTATCCTACGAGCAGTACTTC.

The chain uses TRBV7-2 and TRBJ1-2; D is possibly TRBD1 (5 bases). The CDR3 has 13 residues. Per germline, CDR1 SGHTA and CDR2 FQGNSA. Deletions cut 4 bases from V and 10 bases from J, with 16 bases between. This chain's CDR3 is CASSYRAWDSYTF. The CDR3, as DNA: TGTGCCAGCAGCTATAGGGCTTGGGACTCCTACACCTTC.

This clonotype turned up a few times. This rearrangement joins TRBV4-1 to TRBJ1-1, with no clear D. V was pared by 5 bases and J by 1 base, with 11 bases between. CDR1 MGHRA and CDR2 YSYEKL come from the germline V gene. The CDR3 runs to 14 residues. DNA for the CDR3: TGCGCCAGCAGCTCGATGACGGAGAACACTGAAGCTTTCTTT. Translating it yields CASSSMTENTEAFF.